Each of the 8 T cell receptor beta chains below was sequenced from the same sample in a study of blood T cell repertoires in COVID-19. The method was immunoSEQ multiplex PCR; TCRdb's version includes in-frame clones alone and lacks a portion of them. This table has under 60,000 clones, 77% appearing once. Material: peripheral blood. These receptor sequences come from a human donor with active or convalescent COVID-19. The donor label of this sample is uncertain.

The chain recombines TRBV29-1 with TRBJ2-7; possibly TRBD2 for D (6 bases). The CDR3 has 11 amino acids. Trimming removed 7 bases from V and 6 bases from J, with 13 bases in between. Germline CDR1 SQVTM, CDR2 ANQGSEA. The CDR3, as DNA: TGCAGCGCCAGGAGGGAAGGCGAGCAGTACTTC. Translated: CSARREGEQYF.

As regards this clone: Relative to the germline gene, one junction end is altered; a read error may explain this. V is TRBV27 and J is TRBJ2-1; the match to TRBD2 covers 7 bases. The germline gives CDR1 MNHEY, CDR2 SMNVEV (reference sequence). This CDR3 has 12 residues. The CDR3 loop reads CASSPGSGGCLF. CDR3 bases: TGTGCCAGCAGTCCAGGCTCGGGGGGTTGCCTCTTC.

The V gene is TRBV4-1, the J gene TRBJ2-1; 10 nucleotides agree with TRBD1. This CDR3 region has 15 residues. CDR1 and CDR2 (germline): MGHRA, YSYEKL. Trimming cost V 0 bases and J 9 bases; bases outside gene matches: 5. The CDR3 loop reads CASSQDGTGVGEQFF. In DNA, the CDR3 is TGCGCCAGCAGCCAAGATGGGACAGGGGTTGGTGAGCAGTTCTTC.

The gene calls are TRBV7-7 and TRBJ2-2, with 7 bases aligning to TRBD2. The CDR3 is 19 amino acids. Trimming at V came to 4 bases and at J to 3 bases, leaving 17 bases not matched to a gene. CDR1 and CDR2 (germline): SSHAT, FNYEAQ (reference sequence). CDR3 coding DNA: TGTGCCAGCAGCTCCCTGCAAGCGGGGCAGCCCCCCTACACCGGGGAGCTGTTTTTT. Protein product: CASSSLQAGQPPYTGELFF. Combining the CDR3 with reference TRBV7-7 and TRBJ2-2 gives the whole variable domain GAGVSQSPRYKVTKRGQDVTLRCDPISSHATLYWYQQALGQGPEFLTYFNYEAQPDKSGLPSDRFSAERPEGSISTLTIQRTEQRDSAMYRCASSSLQAGQPPYTGELFFGEGSRLTVL.

The chain carries TRBV24-1 and TRBJ1-2, with D perhaps matching TRBD1 (5 bases). The germline CDR1 and CDR2 sequences are KGHDR and SFDVKD. V shed 5 bases and J shed 8 bases, with 20 bases lying between them. The CDR3 is 15 amino acids. CDR3 loop: CATSAAPSGKPGYTF. CDR3 sequence (DNA): TGTGCCACCAGTGCGGCACCCTCAGGGAAGCCCGGCTACACCTTC.

The J gene is TRBJ1-1, the V gene TRBV5-1; the D is unclear. CDR3 length: 14 amino acids. Looked up from germline, CDR1 is SGHRS and CDR2 is YFSETQ. V was shortened by 0 bases and J by 2 bases, with 8 bases between the two germline ends. The CDR3, as DNA: TGCGCCAGCAGCTTGGGGGCGGGCAACACTGAAGCTTTCTTT. Translated: CASSLGAGNTEAFF.

This chain joins TRBV4-1 and TRBJ2-3, with TRBD2 identical over 7 bases. Trimming removed 1 base from V and 6 bases from J; junction bases left unmatched: 7. This CDR3 region has 15 residues. Germline V gene sequence: CDR1 MGHRA, CDR2 YSYEKL. CDR3 in amino acids: CASSQGGSGSDTQYF. The CDR3 DNA follows: TGCGCCAGCAGCCAAGGGGGTAGCGGGTCCGATACGCAGTATTTT.

This clone showed up many times. The chain combines TRBV5-1 with TRBJ1-1, with D unresolved. CDR1 SGHRS and CDR2 YFSETQ come from the germline V gene. Trimming left V 6 bases short and J 1 base short, with 16 bases between. The CDR3 consists of 15 residues. The CDR3 coding sequence is TGCGCCAGCACCCCCGGAGAGAAGAGGAACACTGAAGCTTTCTTT. Encoded protein: CASTPGEKRNTEAFF.